A single sample gave rise to the 23 T cell receptor beta chains below, sequenced in a study of T-cell memory formation after mild COVID-19. One entry per CDR3 protein, called by TCRdb with MiXCR from the 5' RACE reads. The table has 100,000 to 140,000 distinct CDR3 sequences, approximately 14% seen once. Sequenced input: PBMCs or a T cell subset sorted from them (not recorded which). Receptors were obtained from a young man who had mild COVID-19 (a few samples of this study predate the infection). Cell type and time point are not known.

This clonotype came up many times. The chain joins TRBV20-1 to TRBJ1-6; D is unclear. V was shortened by 3 bases and J by 10 bases, with 10 bases between the two germline ends. Per germline, CDR1 DFQATT and CDR2 SNEGSKA (reference sequence). The CDR3 runs 12 residues. The CDR3 loop is CSASEGPSPLHF. DNA of the CDR3: TGCAGTGCTAGCGAGGGCCCCTCACCCCTCCACTTT.

The gene calls are TRBV4-1 and TRBJ1-6; no definite D call. The germline V and J ends were trimmed by 0 bases and 8 bases, with 17 bases remaining between them. The CDR3 length is 17 residues. The germline V gene encodes CDR1 MGHRA and CDR2 YSYEKL. The CDR3 here is CASSQDPLAPADSPLHF. The CDR3 nucleotides are TGCGCCAGCAGCCAAGATCCTCTGGCTCCCGCAGATTCACCCCTCCACTTT.

V and J are TRBV3-1 and TRBJ2-2, with no clear D. V was shortened by 7 bases and J by 0 bases, with 9 bases between the two germline ends. The CDR3 is 14 residues long. Germline V lookup: CDR1 LGHDT, CDR2 YNNKEL (reference sequence). The CDR3 loop is CASIGRPNTGELFF. In nucleotides, the CDR3 is TGTGCCAGCATAGGGCGGCCGAACACCGGGGAGCTGTTTTTT.

This sequence joins TRBV27 and TRBJ1-2; 7 nucleotides align to TRBD1. Germline loops: CDR1 MNHEY, CDR2 SMNVEV (reference sequence). The junction had 4 bases not matched to a gene; V was cut back by 6 bases and J by 6 bases. The CDR3 is made up of 12 amino acids. The CDR3 coding sequence is TGTGCCAGCAGACAGGGGTTTCATGGCTACACCTTC. The encoded protein is CASRQGFHGYTF.

This rearrangement joins TRBV7-2 to TRBJ2-7; D is perhaps TRBD1 or TRBD2 (5 bases each). V was cut by 5 bases and J by 0 bases, with 11 bases left in between. From germline, CDR1 is SGHTA and CDR2 FQGNSA. The CDR3 length is 14 residues. The CDR3 region has the DNA TGTGCCAGCAGCCCCCGGGACGGCTCCTACGAGCAGTACTTC. The encoded protein is CASSPRDGSYEQYF.

CDR3 sequence: CASSEGGGSYNEQFF. For the CDR3, the DNA is TGCGCCAGCAGTGAGGGGGGGGGCTCCTACAATGAGCAGTTCTTC. The chain joins TRBV10-1 to TRBJ2-1; 7 bases are a match to TRBD2. The CDR3 spans 15 residues. V trimming: 2 bases; J trimming: 0 bases; junction bases outside the gene matches: 1. Germline lookup yields CDR1 WNHNN and CDR2 SYGVQD (reference sequence).

The chain links TRBV29-1 to TRBJ1-2; D possibly corresponds to TRBD1 (6 bases). The ends were cut back, 2 bases at V and 5 bases at J, with 12 bases in the middle. The length of the CDR3 is 13 residues. The germline CDR1 and CDR2 sequences are SQVTM and ANQGSEA. The CDR3 region is CSVEHRDRYGYTF. The DNA of the CDR3 is TGCAGCGTTGAACACAGGGATCGTTATGGCTACACCTTC.

This clonotype showed up just a few times. The V gene is TRBV20-1, the J gene TRBJ2-7; D uncertain. The CDR3 sequence is 14 residues long. V lost 1 base, J lost 0 bases, and 10 bases lay in between. Germline V CDR1 and CDR2: DFQATT, SNEGSKA (reference sequence). DNA for the CDR3: TGCAGTGCTAGAGGCCGGATGGTCTCCTACGAGCAGTACTTC. Translation: CSARGRMVSYEQYF.

The chain joins TRBV15 to TRBJ2-2, with 7 nucleotides matching TRBD2. The CDR3 consists of 16 residues. V dropped 7 bases and J dropped 2; count of bases not matched to a gene: 10. The germline gives CDR1 LNHNV, CDR2 YYDKDF (reference sequence). The CDR3 DNA follows: TGTGCCACCAACCCCGGTACGGGACTAAACACCGGGGAGCTGTTTTTT. This translates into CATNPGTGLNTGELFF.

This clonotype has a count of ten or more. The chain is built from TRBV7-6 and TRBJ2-5; 7 positions match TRBD1. Germline V gene sequence: CDR1 SGHVS, CDR2 FNYEAQ. The V and J ends lost 5 bases and 3 bases, in that order; junction bases with no gene match: 6. This CDR3 comprises 14 residues. The CDR3 DNA reads as TGTGCCAGCAGCATGAGGACAGGTGAAGAGACCCAGTACTTC. Amino acid sequence: CASSMRTGEETQYF. The whole variable domain, filled in from reference TRBV7-6 and TRBJ2-5, reads GAGVSQSPRYKVTKRGQDVALRCDPISGHVSLYWYRQALGQGPEFLTYFNYEAQQDKSGLPNDRFSAERPEGSISTLTIQRTEQRDSAMYRCASSMRTGEETQYFGPGTRLLVL.

This chain joins TRBV27 and TRBJ2-1; 9 bases fit TRBD1. This CDR3 region has 16 residues. Germline trimming cut 2 bases from V and 7 bases from J; bases unmatched to any gene: 9. Per the germline V gene, CDR1 is MNHEY and CDR2 is SMNVEV (reference sequence). CDR3 coding DNA: TGTGCCAGCAGTTTACAACAGGGGGCGCGTGATAATGAGCAGTTCTTC. This sequence encodes CASSLQQGARDNEQFF.

The chain is built from TRBV9 and TRBJ2-3; a possible D gene is TRBD1 (6 bases). The CDR3 runs 15 residues. The germline gives CDR1 SGDLS, CDR2 YYNGEE. Trimming stripped 4 bases from V and 0 bases from J, with 12 bases between. CDR3 residues: CASSFAGTSTDTQYF. CDR3 in DNA: TGTGCCAGCAGCTTTGCCGGGACAAGCACAGATACGCAGTATTTT.

This clonotype appeared a few times. The chain recombines TRBV20-1 with TRBJ2-2; no clear D gene. Germline CDR1 reads DFQATT; CDR2 reads SNEGSKA (reference sequence). This CDR3 is 13 amino acids long. With 0 bases removed from V and 3 bases from J, the gap between germline ends came to 5 bases. CDR3 DNA sequence: TGCAGTGCTAGAGATCACGACACCGGGGAGCTGTTTTTT. It is translated as CSARDHDTGELFF.

V gene TRBV6-2 or TRBV6-3 combines with J gene TRBJ2-2; tentatively, D is TRBD2 (5 bases). Germline V gene lookup returns CDR1 MNHEY and CDR2 SVGEGT. The CDR3 has 15 amino acids. V lost 2 bases and J 4 bases, leaving 11 bases between the germline ends. The CDR3: CASSYIGDATGELFF. CDR3 nucleotide sequence: TGTGCCAGCAGTTACATCGGGGATGCCACCGGGGAGCTGTTTTTT.

In its sample, this clonotype was seen a few times. The J gene is TRBJ1-5, the V gene TRBV12-3 or TRBV12-4; the D is unclear. V was cut by 2 bases and J by 7 bases, with 6 bases left in between. The CDR3 totals 12 residues. The CDR3 coding sequence is TGTGCCAGCAGTTTAACCCGACAGCCCCAGCATTTT. Protein sequence: CASSLTRQPQHF.

Only a few counts were recorded for this clonotype. The chain uses TRBV2 and TRBJ1-1; maybe TRBD1 (6 bases). Trimming pared 10 bases from V and 0 bases from J, leaving 9 bases between. Germline V gene lookup returns CDR1 SNHLY and CDR2 FYNNEI. This CDR3 has 12 residues. CDR3 sequence: CATTGLNTEAFF. In nucleotides, the CDR3 is TGTGCCACCACAGGGCTGAACACTGAAGCTTTCTTT.

Only a few counts were recorded for this clonotype. The genes are TRBV4-3 and TRBJ2-1; possibly TRBD1 or TRBD2 for D (7 bases each). V lost 4 bases and J lost 9, with 16 bases in between. This CDR3 is built from 14 residues. The germline CDR1 and CDR2 sequences are LGHNA and YSLEER. CDR3 loop: CASSPQGGGREQFF. For the CDR3, the DNA is TGCGCCAGCAGCCCTCAGGGAGGGGGCCGTGAGCAGTTCTTC.

This clonotype was seen a handful of times. The chain uses TRBV12-3 or TRBV12-4 and TRBJ2-1, with D tentatively TRBD1 (5 bases). The ends were cut back, 5 bases at V and 7 bases at J, with 9 bases in the middle. This CDR3 is 12 amino acids long. The CDR3 sequence is CASSPDRNEQFF. The CDR3 DNA reads as TGTGCCAGCAGTCCCGACAGAAATGAGCAGTTCTTC.

Comment on this clonotype: One end of the junction does not line up with germline, which may come from a read error. The V call is TRBV27, the J call TRBJ1-6, with D possibly matching TRBD1 (5 bases). This CDR3 has 8 amino acids. The germline gives CDR1 MNHEY, CDR2 SMNVEV (reference sequence). CDR3 in amino acids: CTSSGTYF. CDR3 DNA: TGCACCAGCAGCGGGACTTACTTT.

This clonotype was seen ten or more times. The chain is built from TRBV6-5 and TRBJ1-3; D remains ambiguous. CDR1 and CDR2 (germline): MNHEY, SVGAGI. V gave up 4 bases and J gave up 0 bases, with 10 bases separating them. The CDR3 totals 15 residues. CDR3 region: CASSLMRTSGNTIYF. For the CDR3, the DNA is TGTGCCAGCAGTTTAATGCGGACCTCTGGAAACACCATATATTTT.

On this clonotype itself: Just one base apart from a much larger clone, this may be a read error. The CDR3 nucleotides read TGTGCCAGCAGTGCCTACGAGCAGTACTTC. It yields the protein CASSAYEQYF. The genes are TRBV27 and TRBJ2-7; D not certain. Germline values: CDR1 MNHEY, CDR2 SMNVEV (reference sequence). The length of the CDR3 is 10 residues. Trimming cost V 5 bases and J 2 bases, with 1 base left between them.

The CDR3 DNA sequence: TGTGCCAGCAGTCCCGTATACTACGAGCAGTACGTC. Protein product: CASSPVYYEQYV. The chain links TRBV2 to TRBJ2-7, with no clear D. With 5 bases removed from V and 3 bases from J, the gap between germline ends came to 8 bases. Germline values: CDR1 SNHLY, CDR2 FYNNEI. The CDR3 consists of 12 residues.

In nucleotides, the CDR3 is TGCAGCGCGCCGGGAGCCTACAATGAGCAGTTCTTC. The encoded protein is CSAPGAYNEQFF. This chain uses TRBV29-1 with TRBJ2-1; tentatively, D is TRBD2 (6 bases). The V end was cut by 7 bases, the J end by 2 bases, with 9 bases between. Germline assignment: CDR1 SQVTM and CDR2 ANQGSEA. The length of the CDR3 is 12 residues.